These 10 T cell receptor beta chains were all obtained from the same sample, sequenced in a study of cytomegalovirus exposure and HLA in healthy donors. PCR was performed using 60 Vbeta and 13 Jbeta primers. The data were produced by immunoSEQ multiplex PCR, yet TCRdb's version contains in-frame clones alone and is incomplete. The data show some 90,000 clones, just under 80% seen once. The source material was PBMCs. The receptors here all came from a woman between 40 and 50 years old in good health and CMV-seronegative.

The genes are TRBV4-3 and TRBJ2-1, with D possibly matching TRBD2 (5 bases). V dropped 2 bases and J dropped 10 bases, with 15 bases sitting between them. Germline loops: CDR1 LGHNA, CDR2 YSLEER. The CDR3 has 14 amino acids. CDR3 sequence: CASSQTRGLGEQFF. As DNA, the CDR3 is TGCGCCAGCAGCCAAACTAGAGGGCTCGGCGAGCAGTTCTTC.

This chain connects TRBV19 to TRBJ2-3; 14 bases align to TRBD2. This CDR3 is 19 amino acids long. V was clipped by 5 bases and J by 3 bases; unmatched bases: 13. Per the germline V gene, CDR1 is LNHDA and CDR2 is SQIVND (reference sequence). The CDR3 protein is CASSHTGQGLAGATDTQYF. The CDR3 nucleotides read TGTGCCAGTAGTCATACAGGGCAGGGACTAGCGGGAGCGACAGATACGCAGTATTTT.

Of note for this clone: This CDR3 is also generated by other DNA sequences in the sample. The chain combines TRBV5-1 with TRBJ2-2; TRBD2 aligns across 12 bases. Germline V gene data show CDR1 as SGHRS and CDR2 as YFSETQ. Trimming cost V 1 base and J 8 bases; bases outside gene matches: 3. The CDR3 totals 15 residues. CDR3 bases: TGCGCCAGCAGCTTGCTAGCGGGAGGGCCAGGGGAGCTGTTTTTT. Translation gives CASSLLAGGPGELFF. The full variable domain, with the rest looked up from reference TRBV5-1 and TRBJ2-2, is KAGVTQTPRYLIKTRGQQVTLSCSPISGHRSVSWYQQTPGQGLQFLFEYFSETQRNKGNFPGRFSGRQFSNSRSEMNVSTLELGDSALYLCASSLLAGGPGELFFGEGSRLTVL.

The V and J genes are TRBV6-5 and TRBJ1-4; 9 bases map to TRBD1. Trimming cost V 0 bases and J 7 bases; bases outside gene matches: 3. CDR3 length: 15 amino acids. Germline CDR1 MNHEY, CDR2 SVGAGI. The CDR3 DNA reads as TGTGCCAGCAGTTACTCGGGACAGGGCAGTGAAAAACTGTTTTTT. Translated: CASSYSGQGSEKLFF.

This clone was seen just once. This sequence joins TRBV9 and TRBJ2-2, with TRBD1 matching 9 bases. The V segment lost 4 bases and the J segment 6 bases; nucleotides outside the gene matches: 7. CDR1 is SGDLS and CDR2 is YYNGEE in the germline V gene. This CDR3 has 15 residues. The CDR3 loop reads CASSPRTGDPGELFF. The CDR3 nucleotides are TGTGCCAGCAGCCCCCGGACAGGGGACCCCGGGGAGCTGTTTTTT.

This clone was recorded a few times. The chain couples TRBV27 to TRBJ2-3; 8 bases align to TRBD1. The germline gives CDR1 MNHEY, CDR2 SMNVEV (reference sequence). With 3 bases clipped from V and 5 bases from J, the junction kept 4 bases outside the gene matches. There are 14 residues in the CDR3. The CDR3 loop reads CASSFSRGQDTQYF. Here the CDR3 DNA reads TGTGCCAGCAGTTTTTCCAGGGGGCAAGATACGCAGTATTTT.

The V gene is TRBV2, the J gene TRBJ2-2; 11 bases align to TRBD2. The V gene end was trimmed by 6 bases and the J gene end by 5 bases; junction bases not matched to a gene: 5. Germline V gives CDR1 SNHLY, CDR2 FYNNEI. The CDR3 loop spans 15 amino acids. CDR3 nucleotide sequence: TGTGCCAGCAGGCCCCTAGCGGGAGGTACCGGGGAGCTGTTTTTT. It is translated as CASRPLAGGTGELFF.

The chain combines TRBV5-4 with TRBJ2-1; 13 nucleotides agree with TRBD2. Germline V gene data show CDR1 as SGHNT and CDR2 as YYREEE (reference sequence). CDR3 size: 15 residues. Trimming cost V 0 bases and J 7 bases; bases outside gene matches: 1. In DNA, the CDR3 is TGTGCCAGCAGCTTGGTGGGACTAGCGGGGAATGAGCAGTTCTTC. The encoded protein is CASSLVGLAGNEQFF. The full variable domain, completed using reference TRBV5-4 and TRBJ2-1, is ETGVTQSPTHLIKTRGQQVTLRCSSQSGHNTVSWYQQALGQGPQFIFQYYREEENGRGNFPPRFSGLQFPNYSSELNVNALELDDSALYLCASSLVGLAGNEQFFGPGTRLTVL.

The chain employs TRBV19 and TRBJ2-7, with 7 bases matching TRBD2. The CDR3 spans 15 residues. The V gene's germline CDR1 is LNHDA and CDR2 SQIVND (reference sequence). Trimming took 2 bases from V and 0 from J; bases not matched to a gene: 4. CDR3 region: CASSIRTGGSYEQYF. As DNA, the CDR3 is TGTGCCAGTAGTATACGAACGGGGGGCTCCTACGAGCAGTACTTC. Drawing the rest from reference TRBV19 and TRBJ2-7, the complete variable domain is DGGITQSPKYLFRKEGQNVTLSCEQNLNHDAMYWYRQDPGQGLRLIYYSQIVNDFQKGDIAEGYSVSREKKESFPLTVTSAQKNPTAFYLCASSIRTGGSYEQYFGPGTRLTVT.

This clone was counted a few times. The rearrangement uses TRBV6-6 and TRBJ2-7; no clear D gene. V gave up 6 bases and J gave up 2 bases, with 14 bases separating them. Germline V lookup: CDR1 MNHNY, CDR2 SVGAGI (reference sequence). CDR3 length: 14 amino acids. In nucleotides, the CDR3 is TGTGCCAGCAGCTCCGGCCACTATGCCTACGAGCAGTACTTC. Protein product: CASSSGHYAYEQYF.